This T cell receptor (beta chain) was profiled in a study of Ad26.COV2.S vaccination and SARS-CoV-2 variants. Study summary: Ad26.COV2.S shots went into the muscle once or twice, 56 days apart. Study-wide results and caveats: It was vaccine recipients, not placebo recipients, who had the higher spike-specific TCR breadth.

Treatment denoted: roughly 19 received Ad26.COV2.S at low or high dose, single or two shots; about 5 received placebo; per-sample allocation not given. Sampling occurred on day 63 after the first vaccine or placebo injection. It was an adult aged 18-55 years in Boston who was the donor. Vaccine was an Ad26 vector expressing Wuhan-strain SARS-CoV-2 spike. Comment on this clone: Its specificity is not known.

CDR3 length: 16 amino acids. The ends were cut back, 1 base at V and 0 bases at J, with 13 bases in the middle. CDR1 and CDR2 from the germline V gene are SGHVS and FQNEAQ. Measured with immunoSEQ multiplex PCR; TCRdb has only the in-frame clones, and not every one. The repertoire includes fewer than 600,000 clones, roughly 87% of them detected once, and about 1.5% sits in the top ten. The source was peripheral blood, collected in a trial of Ad26.COV2.S vaccine versus placebo. This receptor was taken from a person aged 18 to 59 who received the Ad26.COV2.S COVID-19 vaccine or a placebo. This chain connects TRBV7-8 to TRBJ2-7; no clear D. The CDR3 reads CASSLGGPWGSYEQYF. The CDR3 coding sequence is TGTGCCAGCAGCTTAGGTGGACCATGGGGCTCCTACGAGCAGTACTTC. Full variable domain (remainder filled in from reference TRBV7-8 and TRBJ2-7): GAGVSQSPRYKVAKRGQDVALRCDPISGHVSLFWYQQALGQGPEFLTYFQNEAQLDKSGLPSDRFFAERPEGSVSTLKIQRTQQEDSAVYLCASSLGGPWGSYEQYFGPGTRLTVT.